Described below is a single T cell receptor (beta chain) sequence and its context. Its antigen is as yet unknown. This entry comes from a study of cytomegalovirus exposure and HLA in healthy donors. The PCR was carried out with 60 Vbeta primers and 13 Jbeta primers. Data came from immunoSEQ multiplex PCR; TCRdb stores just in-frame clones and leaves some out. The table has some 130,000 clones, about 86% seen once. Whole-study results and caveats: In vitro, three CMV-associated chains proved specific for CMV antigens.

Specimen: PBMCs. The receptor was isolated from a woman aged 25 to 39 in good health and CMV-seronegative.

This CDR3 is CASSRGGGAGTDTQYF. For the CDR3, the DNA is TGTGCCAGCAGCCGAGGGGGGGGCGCGGGCACAGATACGCAGTATTTT. This sequence joins TRBV7-8 and TRBJ2-3; D perhaps matches TRBD2 (7 bases). This CDR3 comprises 16 residues. Trimming took 5 bases from V and 1 from J, leaving 16 bases between them. Germline CDR1 SGHVS, CDR2 FQNEAQ.